This T cell receptor beta chain was captured by sequencing in a study of vaccination and CD4 T cells after COVID-19. Study details: Each control culture was treated with a CEFX pool, an HIV-1 Nef pool, or no peptide.

This CDR3 has 14 amino acids. V lost 3 bases, J lost 4 bases, and 15 bases lay in between. Germline CDR1 and CDR2: DFQATT and SNEGSKA (reference sequence). The treatment denotes: roughly ten-day PBMC culture with coronavirus spike peptide pools or control peptides (ViraFEST assay). PCR positivity dates ran from March to December 2020, preceding US Alpha, Beta and Delta variants. The culture of about 2 million PBMCs per well included roughly 10 IU/ml IL-2 and about 9.8 ug/ml peptide pools. This clonotype was recorded a few times. Its antigen is currently unknown. Oncomine TCR Beta short-read sequencing was applied to DNA from cultured CD4+ T cells. TCRdb redid the calling of the PCR reads with MiXCR, one entry per CDR3 protein. The table has 13,000 to 15,000 distinct CDR3 sequences, approximately 45% seen once.

The chain couples TRBV20-1 to TRBJ1-2; D may be TRBD1 (6 bases). The sequenced sample consisted of cultured CD4+ T cells from blood. The TCR originated in a human donor with COVID-19. The CDR3 protein is CSASSGRGTYGYTF. The CDR3 nucleotides are TGCAGTGCTAGCTCGGGCAGGGGTACCTATGGCTACACCTTC.